The 2 T cell receptor beta chains below were found in one sample sequenced in a study of T cells in Graves' hyperthyroidism and ophthalmopathy (dated by TCRdb to about 2019). Library prep was done by multiplex PCR. The data were produced on an Illumina HiSeq 2000. The TCR beta CDR3 regions were amplified from the RNA transcripts. For the first round of RT-PCR on the TCR CDR3, the HTBI primer set was used together with the Qiagen OneStep RT-PCR kit. TCRdb reprocessing: public reads trimmed at Q25 with fastp, clones called with MiXCR, in-frame beta chains kept. Rows are unified per CDR3 protein, each entry keeping the most common DNA and genes. The sample data list approximately 410,000 distinct CDR3 sequences, and approximately 15% of these were observed just once. Approximately 13% of the sample is held by the ten biggest clonotypes. The sequencing sample was made of blood. The receptor set was obtained from a man aged 18 to 29 with Graves' ophthalmopathy.

This clonotype was observed many times. The chain is built from TRBV6-5 and TRBJ1-4, with D uncertain. The germline V gene has CDR1 MNHEY and CDR2 SVGAGI. Trimming pared 0 bases from V and 6 bases from J, leaving 8 bases between. This CDR3 region has 14 residues. For the CDR3, the DNA is TGTGCCAGCAGTTACTCTGGGGAAGATGAAAAACTGTTTTTT. This translates into CASSYSGEDEKLFF.

The chain employs TRBV11-3 and TRBJ2-5; D possibly corresponds to TRBD1 (5 bases). V lost 4 bases to trimming and J lost 2 bases, with 14 bases between them. CDR3 length equals 15 residues. In germline, CDR1 is SGHNT, CDR2 YENEEA. DNA for the CDR3: TGTGCCAGCAGCTCAGGGTTTGGGGTTCAAGAGACCCAGTACTTC. It codes for CASSSGFGVQETQYF.